Reported below is one T cell receptor beta chain. The antigen is undetermined. These data belong to a study of vaccination effects on CD4 cells after COVID-19. Here immunoSEQ multiplex PCR was the method, and the copy in TCRdb shows in-frame clones only, minus some. The table lists roughly 60,000 clones, roughly 76% of them singletons, with roughly 18% in the top ten. Expansion of antigen-specific CD4+ T cells with viral peptide pools was carried out by the ViraFEST assay before sequencing. The culture ran for 10 days, and then CD4+ T cells were isolated. Vaccinated recipients, who were negative for nucleocapsid antibodies, had no history of SARS-CoV-2 infection. IL-2 medium supplanted half the medium on days 3 and 7. Trimming left V 4 bases short and J 6 bases short, with 7 bases between. Germline CDR1 is DFQATT and CDR2 is SNEGSKA (reference sequence). The CDR3 is 11 amino acids.

The TCR originated in a human donor who received a COVID-19 vaccine. This specimen was CD4+ T cells from PBMCs cultured with SARS-CoV-2 spike peptides, taken before COVID-19 vaccination. V usage is TRBV20-1 and J usage is TRBJ2-1; the D is unclear. The CDR3 nucleotides are TGCAGTGCTACTCCCGTCAATGAGCAGTTCTTC. Amino acid sequence: CSATPVNEQFF.